The 20 T cell receptor beta chains in this list originate from one sample, sequenced in a study of cytomegalovirus exposure and HLA in healthy donors. The PCR had 60 Vbeta and 13 Jbeta primers. Sequenced by immunoSEQ multiplex PCR; TCRdb stores in-frame clones only, minus some. The table has roughly 150,000 clones, roughly three quarters seen once. The sample consisted of PBMCs. These receptors all come from a woman between 35 and 50 years old in good health and CMV-seronegative.

The table lists this clone with a few counts. This chain joins TRBV7-8 and TRBJ1-1; 8 bases align to TRBD1. The CDR3 runs to 14 residues. Germline V lookup: CDR1 SGHVS, CDR2 FQNEAQ. V shed 0 bases and J 9 bases; nucleotides not matched to a gene: 6. CDR3 protein: CASSLARTGGQAFF. CDR3 nucleotide sequence: TGTGCCAGCAGCTTAGCGCGTACAGGGGGACAAGCTTTCTTT.

This clone was recorded a few times. CDR3 DNA sequence: TGTGCCAGCTCACCAGTCAGTCAGAAAACTAATGAAAAACTGTTTTTT. Protein product: CASSPVSQKTNEKLFF. The rearrangement links TRBV18 to TRBJ1-4; no clear D. Deletions cut 2 bases from V and 1 base from J, with 11 bases between. The length of the CDR3 is 16 residues. CDR1 is KGHSH, CDR2 LQKENI, per germline.

The chain employs TRBV12-5 and TRBJ2-3; possibly TRBD1 for D (5 bases). This CDR3 comprises 11 residues. Trimming took 7 bases from V and 5 from J, leaving 7 bases between them. Germline V gene sequence: CDR1 LGHNT, CDR2 FRNRAP. The CDR3 spells CASAQGDTQYF. DNA of the CDR3: TGTGCTAGTGCCCAGGGAGATACGCAGTATTTT.

The gene calls are TRBV5-6 and TRBJ2-3; D remains ambiguous. Trimming took off 1 base at V and 6 bases at J, with 9 bases between the two ends. The germline V gene has CDR1 SGHDT and CDR2 YYEEEE. The CDR3 is 13 residues long. The CDR3 region has the DNA TGTGCCAGCAGCTTGTTCCGGTGGGATACGCAGTATTTT. It encodes CASSLFRWDTQYF.

Note on this clone: The junction and the germline gene differ at one end; a read error may be behind it. The chain is built from TRBV28 and TRBJ2-4, with D maybe TRBD2 (5 bases). Per the germline V gene, CDR1 is MDHEN and CDR2 is SYDVKM. CDR3 length: 14 residues. CDR3 DNA sequence: TGTGCCAGCAGTGAGGGCGGCACGCAAAACAGTCAGTACTTC. Protein sequence: CASSEGGTQNSQYF.

The V and J genes are TRBV19 and TRBJ1-5; 7 bases are shared with TRBD1. V lost 8 bases to trimming and J lost 5 bases; unmatched junction nucleotides: 6. Germline CDR1 and CDR2: LNHDA and SQIVND (reference sequence). The CDR3 has 13 amino acids. The CDR3 DNA reads TGTGCCAGTCGGACAGGAGACCATCAGCCCCAGCATTTT. It yields the protein CASRTGDHQPQHF.

The V and J genes are TRBV7-7 and TRBJ2-7; 7 nucleotides align to TRBD1. With 5 bases clipped from V and 3 bases from J, the junction kept 4 bases outside the gene matches. Germline V gene sequence: CDR1 SSHAT, CDR2 FNYEAQ (reference sequence). The CDR3 contains 13 residues. DNA for the CDR3: TGTGCCAGCAGCGCGACAGGGAACTACGAGCAGTACTTC. This codes for CASSATGNYEQYF.

For this clone: At one of its ends the junction is not consistent with the germline gene, which may arise from a read error. The chain is built from TRBV7-7 and TRBJ2-7; 7 bases line up with TRBD2. The V gene's germline CDR1 is SSHAT and CDR2 FNYEAQ (reference sequence). This CDR3 is 13 amino acids long. The CDR3 loop reads CASSPGLGYEQYF. The CDR3 DNA follows: TGTGCTAGCAGCCCTGGACTAGGCTACGAGCAGTACTTC.

The rearrangement uses TRBV7-4 and TRBJ2-3, with 9 bases that match TRBD2. Trimming removed 4 bases from V and 0 bases from J; junction bases left unmatched: 8. Germline CDR1 is SGHVT and CDR2 is SQSDAQ. This CDR3 has 17 amino acids. CDR3 loop: CASSSFFTSGSTDTQYF. CDR3 bases: TGTGCCAGCAGCTCCTTCTTCACTAGCGGGAGCACAGATACGCAGTATTTT.

The chain joins TRBV15 to TRBJ1-1; 12 positions agree with TRBD1. Trimming removed 4 bases from V and 1 base from J; junction bases left unmatched: 4. This CDR3 comprises 16 residues. The germline CDR1 and CDR2 sequences are LNHNV and YYDKDF (reference sequence). The CDR3 DNA reads as TGTGCCACCAGCAAGGGACAGGGGGCGCGGAACACTGAAGCTTTCTTT. This gives the protein CATSKGQGARNTEAFF.

This rearrangement joins TRBV28 to TRBJ1-1; 9 bases line up with TRBD1. The J segment lost 0 bases and the V segment lost 10 bases, leaving 9 bases of the junction unmatched. The CDR3 is made up of 15 amino acids. The germline V gene has CDR1 MDHEN and CDR2 SYDVKM. CDR3 sequence: CATSRQGGLNTEAFF. CDR3 nucleotide sequence: TGTGCCACCTCACGACAGGGGGGACTGAACACTGAAGCTTTCTTT.

The table lists this clone with a few counts. V gene TRBV4-1 combines with J gene TRBJ2-4; D is possibly TRBD2 (8 bases). V was cut by 3 bases and J by 12 bases, with 21 bases left in between. The V gene's germline CDR1 is MGHRA and CDR2 YSYEKL. The CDR3 runs 15 residues. The CDR3 nucleotides read TGCGCCAGCAGCCAGATCGGGGGGGCGGGGGACAGTCAGTACTTC. Protein sequence: CASSQIGGAGDSQYF.

The V call is TRBV9, the J call TRBJ2-1; TRBD2 aligns across 9 bases. With V trimmed by 0 bases and J by 6 bases, 4 bases remained unmatched. This CDR3 has 15 amino acids. Germline-derived CDR1 and CDR2 are SGDLS and YYNGEE. CDR3 in amino acids: CASSVVSGRTNEQFF. For the CDR3, the DNA is TGTGCCAGCAGCGTAGTGAGCGGGAGGACCAATGAGCAGTTCTTC.

The J gene is TRBJ2-7, the V gene TRBV11-2; D perhaps matches TRBD1 (5 bases). Germline loops: CDR1 SGHAT, CDR2 FQNNGV. With 6 bases removed from V and 6 bases from J, the gap between germline ends came to 15 bases. This CDR3 has 13 residues. CDR3 sequence reads: CASRKSGSGEQYF. The CDR3 region has the DNA TGTGCCAGCAGAAAATCAGGGTCCGGCGAGCAGTACTTC.

The chain couples TRBV19 to TRBJ1-1, with 8 positions matching TRBD1. The germline CDR1 and CDR2 sequences are LNHDA and SQIVND (reference sequence). Germline trimming cut 3 bases from V and 5 bases from J; bases unmatched to any gene: 8. This CDR3 has 15 residues. The CDR3 sequence is CASSILDRDGTEAFF. CDR3 DNA sequence: TGTGCCAGTAGTATTCTGGACAGGGACGGGACTGAAGCTTTCTTT.

The rearrangement joins TRBV6-1 to TRBJ2-2, with TRBD2 identical over 9 bases. Trimming took 4 bases from V and 4 from J; bases not matched to a gene: 13. The germline CDR1 and CDR2 sequences are MNHNS and SASEGT. The CDR3 consists of 18 residues. CDR3 nucleotides: TGTGCCAGCAGTGTTGGGGGGGGCGGGGGGGCCTCCACCGGGGAGCTGTTTTTT. Its translation: CASSVGGGGGASTGELFF.

Only one count was recorded for this clone. The rearrangement uses TRBV19 and TRBJ1-5; D not certain. Germline CDR1 LNHDA, CDR2 SQIVND (reference sequence). Trimming left V 3 bases short and J 0 bases short, with 9 bases between. The CDR3 sequence is 15 residues long. CDR3 nucleotides: TGTGCCAGTAGTATGCAGGCCTATAGCAATCAGCCCCAGCATTTT. Protein product: CASSMQAYSNQPQHF.

The chain carries TRBV7-9 and TRBJ2-3; TRBD1 is a possible D gene (6 bases). Germline lookup yields CDR1 SEHNR and CDR2 FQNEAQ (reference sequence). This CDR3 spans 15 amino acids. V was shortened by 5 bases and J by 0 bases, with 12 bases between the two germline ends. CDR3 bases: TGTGCCAGCAGCGCCGACAGGCTTAGCACAGATACGCAGTATTTT. Translated, it gives CASSADRLSTDTQYF.

This clone was recorded only once. The chain couples TRBV5-4 to TRBJ2-3; TRBD2 matches 15 bases. The CDR3 has 17 residues. After removal of 2 bases from V and 4 bases from J, the junction contained 5 bases not matched to a gene. Germline-derived CDR1 and CDR2 are SGHNT and YYREEE (reference sequence). In nucleotides, the CDR3 is TGTGCCAGCAGCTTTCGGACTAGCGGGAGGGCCTCAGATACGCAGTATTTT. This translates into CASSFRTSGRASDTQYF.

The chain uses TRBV2 and TRBJ2-7; 12 nucleotides match TRBD2. Trimming cost V 7 bases and J 6 bases; bases outside gene matches: 1. Germline assignment: CDR1 SNHLY and CDR2 FYNNEI. This CDR3 is built from 12 residues. The CDR3 reads CASTLAGGEQYF. The CDR3 bases are TGTGCCAGCACACTAGCGGGGGGCGAGCAGTACTTC.